This entry lists 20 T cell receptor beta chains sequenced from one sample in a study of cytotoxic CD8 clonotypes in ibrutinib-treated CLL (dated by TCRdb to 2020 to 2022). To prepare the library, the immunoSEQ multiplex PCR assay was applied. As stored in TCRdb, this immuneACCESS dataset retains in-frame rearrangements with V and J assigned. A fraction of the clones does not appear; measured against another copy, unresolved V genes explain less than half of the discrepancy, and the remainder lacks a known reason. The sample includes about 310,000 clones, with around four fifths observed a single time. 5% to 7% of the sample rests with the top ten. This material consisted of PBMCs, taken before ibrutinib treatment. These receptors came from a human donor with chronic lymphocytic leukemia.

The chain carries TRBV4-3 and TRBJ2-3; 11 bases are a match to TRBD2. The CDR3 contains 16 residues. From germline, CDR1 is LGHNA and CDR2 YSLEER. After removal of 0 bases from V and 5 bases from J, the junction contained 4 bases not matched to a gene. The CDR3 loop is CASSQDLAGGGDTQYF. The CDR3 DNA is TGCGCCAGCAGCCAAGACCTAGCGGGAGGAGGAGATACGCAGTATTTT.

The gene calls are TRBV27 and TRBJ2-7; 7 positions agree with TRBD2. Germline-derived CDR1 and CDR2 are MNHEY and SMNVEV (reference sequence). The CDR3 is 15 amino acids. With 6 bases clipped from V and 2 bases from J, the junction kept 10 bases outside the gene matches. CDR3 protein: CASRKSGILPYEQYF. The CDR3 nucleotides read TGTGCCAGCAGGAAGAGCGGGATTCTCCCCTACGAGCAGTACTTC.

This clone was seen just once. This rearrangement joins TRBV29-1 to TRBJ1-5, with 8 positions matching TRBD1. Germline V lookup: CDR1 SQVTM, CDR2 ANQGSEA. The ends lost 4 bases at V and 0 bases at J; junction bases unmatched: 5. The CDR3 is 15 residues long. CDR3 sequence: CSVVTGGYSNQPQHF. The CDR3 bases are TGCAGCGTTGTAACAGGGGGATATAGCAATCAGCCCCAGCATTTT.

This CDR3 reads CAWDTGGAGYEQYF. The DNA of the CDR3 is TGTGCCTGGGATACAGGGGGCGCCGGCTACGAGCAGTACTTC. V usage is TRBV30 and J usage is TRBJ2-7; 9 bases fit TRBD1. Germline V gene data show CDR1 as GTSNPN and CDR2 as SVGIG (reference sequence). The CDR3 is made up of 14 amino acids. After removal of 5 bases from V and 3 bases from J, the junction contained 8 bases not matched to a gene. Looking up the rest from reference TRBV30 and TRBJ2-7 gives the full variable domain: SQTIHQWPATLVQPVGSPLSLECTVEGTSNPNLYWYRQAAGRGLQLLFYSVGIGQISSEVPQNLSASRPQDRQFILSSKKLLLSDSGFYLCAWDTGGAGYEQYFGPGTRLTVT.

The rearrangement joins TRBV5-1 to TRBJ2-5; unclear D gene. This CDR3 has 13 residues. Germline assignment: CDR1 SGHRS and CDR2 YFSETQ. The V and J ends lost 2 bases and 2 bases respectively, with 7 bases between them. CDR3 DNA sequence: TGCGCCAGCAGCTTAGAACAGCAAGAGACCCAGTACTTC. It specifies CASSLEQQETQYF.

This clone is a singleton in its sample. The chain carries TRBV19 and TRBJ2-7; the D gene is possibly TRBD2 (6 bases). From germline, CDR1 is LNHDA and CDR2 SQIVND (reference sequence). Trimming removed 5 bases from V and 2 bases from J, with 10 bases in between. The CDR3 spans 13 residues. In nucleotides, the CDR3 is TGTGCCAGTAGTGGGGGACTGACCTACGAGCAGTACTTC. Translation gives CASSGGLTYEQYF.

In the case of this clone: The junction and the germline gene differ at one end; a read error may be behind it. The chain uses TRBV7-2 and TRBJ2-1; D remains ambiguous. This CDR3 has 17 residues. Germline CDR1 reads SGHTA; CDR2 reads FQGNSA. The DNA for the CDR3 is TGTGCCAGCAGCTTAGTAATATTAGCCGTTCTTTACAGTGAGCAGTTCTTC. It codes for CASSLVILAVLYSEQFF.

In its sample, this clone was seen once. This rearrangement joins TRBV27 to TRBJ1-5; 7 bases are shared with TRBD1. The CDR3 length is 18 residues. The germline CDR1 and CDR2 sequences are MNHEY and SMNVEV (reference sequence). V lost 5 bases to trimming and J lost 2 bases; unmatched junction nucleotides: 15. The chain's CDR3 is CASSPTTGMIGGNQPQHF. DNA for the CDR3: TGTGCCAGCAGTCCAACGACAGGGATGATTGGGGGCAATCAGCCCCAGCATTTT.

The chain combines TRBV30 with TRBJ2-7, with a possible D match to TRBD1 (5 bases). The ends were cut back, 1 base at V and 3 bases at J, with 10 bases in the middle. CDR1 and CDR2 from the germline V gene are GTSNPN and SVGIG (reference sequence). The CDR3 is made up of 13 amino acids. The CDR3 loop reads CAWSEGQGYEQYF. The CDR3 nucleotides read TGTGCCTGGAGTGAGGGGCAGGGCTACGAGCAGTACTTC.

The V call is TRBV30, the J call TRBJ2-4, with unresolved D. Germline lookup yields CDR1 GTSNPN and CDR2 SVGIG (reference sequence). Trimming removed 4 bases at V and 3 bases at J, with 16 bases between. There are 15 residues in the CDR3. The CDR3 spells CAWTHLDSIKNIQYF. In DNA, the CDR3 is TGTGCCTGGACTCACCTGGATTCGATCAAAAACATTCAGTACTTC. The full variable domain, with the rest looked up from reference TRBV30 and TRBJ2-4, is SQTIHQWPATLVQPVGSPLSLECTVEGTSNPNLYWYRQAAGRGLQLLFYSVGIGQISSEVPQNLSASRPQDRQFILSSKKLLLSDSGFYLCAWTHLDSIKNIQYFGAGTRLSVL.

J is TRBJ2-3 and V is TRBV7-9, with no clear D. Germline lookup yields CDR1 SEHNR and CDR2 FQNEAQ (reference sequence). The CDR3 extends over 12 amino acids. V was cut by 4 bases and J by 2 bases, with 4 bases left in between. The CDR3 sequence: CASSYITDTQYF. The DNA for the CDR3 is TGTGCCAGCAGCTACATCACAGATACGCAGTATTTT.

The rearrangement links TRBV6-5 to TRBJ2-7; no definite D call. Between the trimmed V and J ends, which lost 4 bases and 0 bases, there was a span of 4 bases. The CDR3 runs 12 residues. The V gene's germline CDR1 is MNHEY and CDR2 SVGAGI. CDR3 sequence (DNA): TGTGCCAGCAGTTTTACCTCCTACGAGCAGTACTTC. Translation: CASSFTSYEQYF.

The chain recombines TRBV7-9 with TRBJ2-4; 8 positions match TRBD1. In germline, CDR1 is SEHNR, CDR2 FQNEAQ (reference sequence). V shed 4 bases, J shed 4 bases, and the junction held 6 bases outside the gene matches. The CDR3 is 15 amino acids. CDR3 in amino acids: CASSYGQGKKNIQYF. The DNA for the CDR3 is TGTGCCAGCAGCTACGGACAGGGTAAGAAAAACATTCAGTACTTC.

The chain couples TRBV29-1 to TRBJ2-4; no definite D call. Trimming cost V 6 bases and J 0 bases, with 9 bases left between them. The germline CDR1 and CDR2 sequences are SQVTM and ANQGSEA. The CDR3 extends over 13 amino acids. The CDR3 DNA follows: TGCAGCGTCGAATCCGTAGCCAAAAACATTCAGTACTTC. Its translation is CSVESVAKNIQYF.

V usage is TRBV19 and J usage is TRBJ1-5; D might be TRBD1 (5 bases). With 6 bases removed from V and 1 base from J, the gap between germline ends came to 10 bases. The CDR3 consists of 14 residues. Germline CDR1 is LNHDA and CDR2 is SQIVND (reference sequence). The CDR3 here is CASRTGGSNQPQHF. CDR3 DNA sequence: TGTGCCAGTAGAACAGGCGGGAGCAATCAGCCCCAGCATTTT.

The rearrangement joins TRBV5-1 to TRBJ2-3; D is perhaps TRBD2 (5 bases). This CDR3 contains 18 residues. Germline V gives CDR1 SGHRS, CDR2 YFSETQ. Trimming stripped 6 bases from V and 3 bases from J, with 26 bases between. In DNA form, the CDR3 reads TGCGCCAGCAAATCTATAACCAGCCGGGGTTTTTTAACAGATACGCAGTATTTT. Its protein is CASKSITSRGFLTDTQYF.

The chain has TRBV29-1 and TRBJ1-5, with D possibly TRBD1 on 5 matching bases. Trimming took off 4 bases at V and 3 bases at J, with 10 bases between the two ends. Germline CDR1 SQVTM, CDR2 ANQGSEA. This CDR3 spans 13 amino acids. The CDR3 sequence is CSVGQGPNQPQHF. The CDR3 nucleotides are TGCAGCGTTGGGCAGGGACCCAATCAGCCCCAGCATTTT.

The chain employs TRBV10-3 and TRBJ2-7, with 7 bases matching TRBD2. V lost 7 bases to trimming and J lost 1 base; unmatched junction nucleotides: 4. CDR1 is ENHRY, CDR2 SYGVKD, per germline. The CDR3 extends over 13 amino acids. Here the CDR3 DNA reads TGTGCCATCAACAGCGGGATTTCCTACGAGCAGTACTTC. Translated, it gives CAINSGISYEQYF.

J is TRBJ2-7 and V is TRBV20-1; D is undetermined. This CDR3 comprises 11 residues. V lost 2 bases and J lost 5, with 7 bases in between. Germline CDR1 and CDR2: DFQATT and SNEGSKA (reference sequence). The CDR3: CSARKRDEQYF. Here the CDR3 DNA reads TGCAGTGCTAGAAAACGGGACGAGCAGTACTTC.

The rearrangement joins TRBV29-1 to TRBJ2-7, with 9 bases that match TRBD2. The CDR3 is made up of 17 amino acids. Looked up from germline, CDR1 is SQVTM and CDR2 is ANQGSEA. With V trimmed by 1 base and J by 0 bases, 10 bases remained unmatched. CDR3 region: CSVEVLPSGESSYEQYF. In nucleotides, the CDR3 is TGCAGCGTTGAAGTTTTGCCTAGCGGGGAAAGCTCCTACGAGCAGTACTTC.